One and the same sample provided the 16 T cell receptor beta chains below, sequenced in a study of T cells in Graves' hyperthyroidism and ophthalmopathy. The source material, RNA transcripts, was used to amplify TCR beta CDR3 regions. HTBI primers were used for first-round RT-PCR of the TCR CDR3. TCRdb redid the calling of the multiplex PCR reads with MiXCR, one entry per CDR3 protein. This sample has about 410,000 distinct CDR3 sequences, with 14% to 15% found just once. The sample consisted of blood. These receptors all stem from a man between 18 and 35 years old with Graves' ophthalmopathy.

This clonotype was observed at least ten times. The rearrangement links TRBV18 to TRBJ2-7; 9 nucleotides agree with TRBD2. The germline gives CDR1 KGHSH, CDR2 LQKENI. Unmatched junction bases numbered 6, after V lost 3 bases and J lost 6 bases. This CDR3 comprises 14 residues. The CDR3 loop reads CASSPRAGGVEQYF. Written as DNA, the CDR3 is TGTGCCAGCTCACCCAGAGCGGGAGGCGTCGAGCAGTACTTC.

The table lists this clonotype with a few counts. The V call is TRBV20-1, the J call TRBJ1-1; 10 nucleotides align to TRBD1. The V and J ends lost 5 bases and 4 bases, in that order; junction bases with no gene match: 10. This CDR3 is built from 15 residues. Germline lookup yields CDR1 DFQATT and CDR2 SNEGSKA (reference sequence). CDR3 protein: CSAPRGQGPGTEAFF. As DNA, the CDR3 is TGCAGTGCTCCCCGGGGACAGGGGCCGGGCACTGAAGCTTTCTTT.

At least ten counts were recorded for this clonotype. This rearrangement joins TRBV6-6 to TRBJ2-7; no clear D. Germline values: CDR1 MNHNY, CDR2 SVGAGI (reference sequence). The CDR3 has 14 residues. The V gene lost 2 bases and the J gene lost 2 bases, with 10 bases spanning the gap. The CDR3 is CASSYQDPTYEQYF. The CDR3 DNA reads as TGTGCCAGCAGTTACCAGGACCCAACCTACGAGCAGTACTTC.

The rearrangement uses TRBV5-4 and TRBJ1-4; D gene unclear. Germline V gives CDR1 SGHNT, CDR2 YYREEE (reference sequence). The germline V and J ends were trimmed by 0 bases and 8 bases, with 14 bases remaining between them. The CDR3 has 15 amino acids. CDR3 nucleotide sequence: TGTGCCAGCAGCTTGGCCAACGGCTTTTCGGAAAAACTGTTTTTT. Its translation: CASSLANGFSEKLFF.

This chain uses TRBV6-1 with TRBJ1-2; D is perhaps TRBD1 (6 bases). Trimming took off 7 bases at V and 3 bases at J, with 21 bases between the two ends. The CDR3 is 16 residues long. The germline V gene has CDR1 MNHNS and CDR2 SASEGT. This CDR3 is CASTSGEGGGDYGYTF. The CDR3 region has the DNA TGTGCCAGCACCTCCGGGGAGGGGGGGGGGGACTATGGCTACACCTTC.

In its sample, this clonotype was seen many times. The rearrangement joins TRBV6-2 or TRBV6-3 to TRBJ2-7; 11 bases match TRBD1. CDR3 size: 13 residues. Germline CDR1 is MNHEY and CDR2 is SVGEGT. With V trimmed by 11 bases and J by 4 bases, 7 bases remained unmatched. CDR3 coding DNA: TGTGCCTGCACCGGGACAGGGGGGTACGAGCAGTACTTC. Protein sequence: CACTGTGGYEQYF.

This clonotype was detected ten times or more. The chain joins TRBV7-8 to TRBJ1-5; 7 nucleotides agree with TRBD1. This CDR3 has 14 amino acids. Germline assignment: CDR1 SGHVS and CDR2 FQNEAQ. J gave up 6 bases and V 3 bases, and 5 bases lay outside the gene matches. The CDR3 DNA sequence: TGTGCCAGCAGCTTGAGACAGGGAGGTCAGCCCCAGCATTTT. This sequence encodes CASSLRQGGQPQHF.

This clonotype was seen once. The chain recombines TRBV20-1 with TRBJ2-7, with D possibly being TRBD2 (7 bases). Germline V lookup: CDR1 DFQATT, CDR2 SNEGSKA (reference sequence). There are 14 residues in the CDR3. With 7 bases removed from V and 1 base from J, the gap between germline ends came to 17 bases. CDR3 sequence (DNA): TGCAGTGGGGGGCAGGCGGGAGAATCCTACGAGCAGTACTTC. Translating gives CSGGQAGESYEQYF.

At least ten counts were recorded for this clonotype. The V gene is TRBV2, the J gene TRBJ1-1, with D maybe TRBD1 (5 bases). V lost 5 bases, J lost 10 bases, and 17 bases lay in between. The germline CDR1 and CDR2 sequences are SNHLY and FYNNEI. CDR3 length: 13 amino acids. CDR3 bases: TGTGCCAGCAGTCAATGGGTAGGGGCTTCAGCTTTCTTT. Protein: CASSQWVGASAFF.

This clonotype came up many times. The chain joins TRBV30 to TRBJ1-5, with D tentatively TRBD1 (5 bases). The V end was cut by 4 bases, the J end by 0 bases, with 10 bases between. The CDR3 covers 14 residues. Germline V gene sequence: CDR1 GTSNPN, CDR2 SVGIG (reference sequence). The CDR3 bases are TGTGCCTGGAACCCAGGGCTTAGCAATCAGCCCCAGCATTTT. Its translation is CAWNPGLSNQPQHF.

This clonotype was counted at least ten times. CDR3 amino acids: CASSTSGELFF. Here the CDR3 DNA reads TGTGCCAGTTCAACTTCCGGGGAGCTGTTTTTT. The V call is TRBV2, the J call TRBJ2-2, with unresolved D. The CDR3 totals 11 residues. CDR1 is SNHLY and CDR2 is FYNNEI in the germline V gene. V was clipped by 9 bases and J by 6 bases, with 8 bases between them.

In this sample, this clonotype turned up many times. The CDR3 loop is CASIIGRGAFYGYTF. The CDR3 DNA follows: TGCGCCAGCATAATAGGGAGGGGGGCCTTCTATGGCTACACCTTC. This chain connects TRBV5-1 to TRBJ1-2; D is possibly TRBD1 (6 bases). Germline CDR1 and CDR2: SGHRS and YFSETQ. V lost 6 bases and J lost 4, with 19 bases in between. This CDR3 has 15 residues.

The rearrangement joins TRBV30 to TRBJ2-1; possibly TRBD2 for D (5 bases). Trimming pared 3 bases from V and 9 bases from J, leaving 12 bases between. The CDR3 spans 12 residues. From germline, CDR1 is GTSNPN and CDR2 SVGIG (reference sequence). The CDR3 DNA reads TGTGCCTGGAGGGAGGAGGATGTTGAGCAGTTCTTC. Its translation: CAWREEDVEQFF.

The rearrangement links TRBV7-2 to TRBJ2-3; 8 bases are shared with TRBD2. Germline CDR1 and CDR2: SGHTA and FQGNSA. V lost 2 bases, J lost 3 bases, and 4 bases stayed unmatched. The CDR3 sequence is 15 residues long. CDR3 bases: TGTGCCAGCAGCTTAAGGCCGGGGGGGACAGATACGCAGTATTTT. It yields the protein CASSLRPGGTDTQYF.

This clonotype showed up many times. The V and J genes are TRBV7-9 and TRBJ2-1, with TRBD2 matching 9 bases. Trimming at V came to 5 bases and at J to 8 bases, leaving 16 bases not matched to a gene. The CDR3 has 17 residues. Per the germline V gene, CDR1 is SEHNR and CDR2 is FQNEAQ (reference sequence). For the CDR3, the DNA is TGTGCCAGCAGCCCTAGCCTGCCCCTAGCGGGATACGATGAGCAGTTCTTC. It codes for CASSPSLPLAGYDEQFF.

A note on this clonotype: Likely a read error: the CDR3 ends without its conserved phenylalanine or tryptophan. The CDR3: CASSLGQGPFYGYTL. The CDR3 DNA follows: TGTGCCAGCAGCCTGGGACAGGGCCCCTTCTATGGCTACACCCTC. The chain joins TRBV5-6 to TRBJ1-2; 9 positions agree with TRBD1. J gave up 4 bases and V 4 bases, and 8 bases lay outside the gene matches. Per germline, CDR1 SGHDT and CDR2 YYEEEE. The CDR3 is 15 residues long.